This T cell receptor (beta chain) was sequenced in a study of a mutant IDH1 vaccine in newly diagnosed glioma. Across the study: Eight vaccine injections were given to patients in weeks 1, 3, 5, 7, 11, 15, 19 and 23. Vaccines were begun 4-6 weeks after radiotherapy alone, or with temozolomide cycles.

Time point defined: week 11, during vaccination. One vaccine dose held 300 ug of mutant IDH1 20-mer peptide and came with topical imiquimod. The study enrolled donors with new WHO grade 3 or 4 IDH1-mutant, ATRX-lost astrocytomas. Study conclusions and caveats: Pseudoprogression seemed unrelated to changes in top peripheral T cell clonotypes.

Produced via immunoSEQ multiplex PCR; TCRdb's table is partial and in-frame only. The data show 100,000 to 120,000 clones, roughly nine tenths seen once. This CDR3 spans 16 amino acids. Trimming removed 1 base at V and 2 bases at J, with 11 bases between. CDR1 SGHAT and CDR2 FQNNGV come from the germline V gene. Notes on this clone: The target antigen is unknown.

The receptor was derived from a woman in her forties or fifties with glioma. This chain uses TRBV11-2 with TRBJ2-2; tentatively, D is TRBD1 or TRBD2 (5 bases each). The sequences come from PBMCs, collected from a glioma patient whose treatment included an IDH1 peptide vaccine. The chain's CDR3 is CASSLGQGENTGELFF. CDR3 nucleotides: TGTGCCAGCAGCTTAGGTCAGGGAGAAAACACCGGGGAGCTGTTTTTT.